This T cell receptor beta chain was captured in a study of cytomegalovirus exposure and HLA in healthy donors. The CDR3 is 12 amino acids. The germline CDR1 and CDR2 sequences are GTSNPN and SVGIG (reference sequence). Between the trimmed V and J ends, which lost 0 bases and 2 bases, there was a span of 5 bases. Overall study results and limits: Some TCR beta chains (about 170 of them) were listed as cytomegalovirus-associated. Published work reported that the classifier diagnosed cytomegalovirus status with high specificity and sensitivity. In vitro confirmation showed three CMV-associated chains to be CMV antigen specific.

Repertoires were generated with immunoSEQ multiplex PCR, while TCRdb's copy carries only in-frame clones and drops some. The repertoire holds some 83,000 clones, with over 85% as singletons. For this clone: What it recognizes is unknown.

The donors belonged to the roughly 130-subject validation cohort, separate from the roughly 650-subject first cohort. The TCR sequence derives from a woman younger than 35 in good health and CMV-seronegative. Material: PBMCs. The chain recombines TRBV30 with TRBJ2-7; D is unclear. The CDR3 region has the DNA TGTGCCTGGAGTGTACACCCCTACGAGCAGTACTTC. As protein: CAWSVHPYEQYF.